This T cell receptor beta chain stems from a study of blood T cell repertoires in COVID-19. About the study: Sites across the United States, Italy and Spain contributed samples from acute and convalescent COVID-19. PBMCs, B-cell-depleted T cells, or T cells were the source of the cDNA or gDNA that made up the material.

This clone was picked up one time. Donors in Cohort 3 counted as recovered after two negative PCRs, clearance, or symptom resolution. The CDR3 totals 14 residues. Germline-derived CDR1 and CDR2 are LNHDA and SQIVND (reference sequence). Trimming removed 1 base from V and 2 bases from J; junction bases left unmatched: 2. Measured with immunoSEQ multiplex PCR; TCRdb has only the in-frame clones, and not every one. The sample carries hundreds of thousands of clones, over 85% recorded once. The source of this sequence is a man aged 55 to 69 who had recovered from COVID-19. The source material was PBMCs or T cells enriched from blood (not recorded which). The V gene is TRBV19, the J gene TRBJ2-7; 7 nucleotides match TRBD1. The CDR3 reads CASSIGDSTYEQYF. The CDR3 coding sequence is TGTGCCAGTAGTATAGGGGACAGTACCTACGAGCAGTACTTC.